These 8 T cell receptor beta chains were sequenced from one sample in a study of blood T cell repertoires in COVID-19. Profiled with immunoSEQ multiplex PCR; TCRdb holds only in-frame clones, not every one. The sample holds roughly 320,000 clones, 89% seen once. The sequencing sample was made of peripheral blood. The receptors shown here come from a woman in her 30s with COVID-19, enrolled during active disease.

The rearrangement links TRBV5-5 to TRBJ2-1; no clear D. Germline V gene lookup returns CDR1 SGHKS and CDR2 YYEKEE (reference sequence). V was cut by 4 bases and J by 0 bases, with 14 bases left in between. The CDR3 is 16 residues long. The CDR3 region has the DNA TGTGCCAGCAGCCTCCTGGCGGATAGCTCCTACAATGAGCAGTTCTTC. It specifies CASSLLADSSYNEQFF.

V gene TRBV11-2 combines with J gene TRBJ1-2, with a possible D match to TRBD1 (5 bases). The V end was cut by 5 bases, the J end by 3 bases, with 13 bases between. CDR1 SGHAT and CDR2 FQNNGV come from the germline V gene. The CDR3 consists of 14 residues. CDR3 DNA sequence: TGTGCCAGCAGCCCGGCGACAGTAGACTATGGCTACACCTTC. Its protein product is CASSPATVDYGYTF.

The rearrangement joins TRBV5-1 to TRBJ1-5; D is ambiguous. V lost 2 bases, J lost 0 bases, and 9 bases lay in between. The CDR3 has 15 residues. Germline CDR1 and CDR2: SGHRS and YFSETQ. The CDR3 nucleotides read TGCGCCAGCAGCTTCGGTCCGAATAGCAATCAGCCCCAGCATTTT. Protein product: CASSFGPNSNQPQHF.

CDR3 protein: CASSLHRGGLFF. The DNA of the CDR3 is TGTGCCAGCAGTCTTCACAGGGGAGGACTGTTTTTT. V gene TRBV12-3 or TRBV12-4 combines with J gene TRBJ1-4, with 7 bases aligning to TRBD1. J gave up 13 bases and V 5 bases, and 7 bases lay outside the gene matches. The CDR3 is made up of 12 amino acids.

This chain links TRBV6-5 with TRBJ1-4; 8 positions agree with TRBD1. The germline V gene encodes CDR1 MNHEY and CDR2 SVGAGI. The CDR3 is made up of 15 amino acids. The trim removed 4 bases at V and 7 bases at J, leaving 8 bases unmatched. The CDR3 is CASSLTGGYGEKLFF. CDR3 sequence (DNA): TGTGCCAGCAGTTTAACAGGGGGATACGGTGAAAAACTGTTTTTT.

This chain links TRBV7-8 with TRBJ2-1; D gene ambiguous. There are 13 residues in the CDR3. Germline CDR1 is SGHVS and CDR2 is FQNEAQ. V shed 1 base and J shed 6 bases, with 7 bases lying between them. CDR3 nucleotide sequence: TGTGCCAGCAGCTTAGTAACGGTCAATGAGCAGTTCTTC. Translated, it gives CASSLVTVNEQFF.

This clone showed up just once. This sequence joins TRBV4-2 and TRBJ1-5; possibly TRBD1 for D (6 bases). V lost 7 bases, J lost 1 base, and 14 bases lay in between. CDR1 is LGHNA and CDR2 is YNFKEQ in the germline V gene. CDR3 length equals 15 residues. Written as DNA, the CDR3 is TGTGCCAGCACCCCGGGCACAGGGAGCAATCAGCCCCAGCATTTT. As protein: CASTPGTGSNQPQHF.

The V call is TRBV9, the J call TRBJ2-7; TRBD1 matches at 9 bases. Unmatched junction bases numbered 7, after V lost 3 bases and J lost 0 bases. Germline CDR1 and CDR2: SGDLS and YYNGEE. The CDR3 length is 16 residues. CDR3: CASSANDRGGSYEQYV. The CDR3 nucleotides read TGTGCCAGCAGCGCGAACGACAGGGGGGGCTCCTACGAGCAGTACGTC.